This TCR beta chain originates from a study of siplizumab effects on memory and regulatory T cells. General study points: In controls, around 25% of mappable alloreactive CD4+ clones were Treg-derived on average, versus 68.8% with siplizumab. Naive T cells, seemingly more diverse than memory cells, seemed major alloresponse contributors.

Remarks on this clone: The target antigen is unknown.

Data came from immunoSEQ multiplex PCR; TCRdb stores just in-frame clones and leaves some out. The sample includes tens of thousands of clones, approximately 88% of them seen just once. Germline CDR1 reads MNHNS; CDR2 reads SASEGT. The CDR3 spans 15 residues. V was clipped by 4 bases and J by 3 bases, with 13 bases between them. The sequence was collected from a human donor in good health. The chain couples TRBV6-1 to TRBJ1-5, with D hard to call. The sequenced material came from Tregs sorted from blood. This CDR3 is CASSGRWEVNQPQHF. The CDR3, as DNA: TGTGCCAGCAGTGGTCGGTGGGAGGTCAATCAGCCCCAGCATTTT.